The 19 T cell receptor beta chains below come from one sample, sequenced in a study of blood T cells in healthy people across ages. Using a J-beta primer mix together with a sample-barcoded 5' primer, a second PCR was run for roughly 6 to 12 cycles. Each CDR3 protein is one row after TCRdb ran MiXCR on the 5' RACE reads. The sample has 590,000 or so distinct CDR3 sequences; about 30% are singletons. Sequenced: blood. Receptor source: a woman aged 80 or older in good health.

This clonotype was seen repeatedly, ten times or more. The chain combines TRBV6-5 with TRBJ1-2; D possibly corresponds to TRBD1 (6 bases). CDR3 length equals 11 residues. Per germline, CDR1 MNHEY and CDR2 SVGAGI. Trimming took off 8 bases at V and 7 bases at J, with 11 bases between the two ends. The CDR3: CASSGGGGYTF. CDR3 nucleotides: TGTGCCAGCTCGGGGGGCGGTGGCTACACCTTC.

This clonotype has a count of ten or more. The genes are TRBV3-1 and TRBJ2-1; D gene unclear. Germline CDR1 and CDR2: LGHDT and YNNKEL (reference sequence). CDR3 size: 15 residues. The V end was cut by 2 bases, the J end by 5 bases, with 13 bases between. CDR3 coding DNA: TGTGCCAGCAGCCAACAGCGAACCGTTCACAATGAGCAGTTCTTC. The encoded protein is CASSQQRTVHNEQFF.

This clonotype was seen many times. The chain couples TRBV6-6 to TRBJ2-7; no reliable D call. Trimming stripped 5 bases from V and 4 bases from J, with 15 bases between. The germline gives CDR1 MNHNY, CDR2 SVGAGI (reference sequence). The CDR3 totals 14 residues. The CDR3 sequence is CASSMLTPPYEQYF. CDR3 in DNA: TGTGCCAGCAGTATGTTGACTCCCCCTTACGAGCAGTACTTC.

There are a few counts of this clonotype. The chain uses TRBV7-9 and TRBJ1-3; D gene unclear. The germline CDR1 and CDR2 sequences are SEHNR and FQNEAQ (reference sequence). This CDR3 contains 16 residues. V lost 1 base and J lost 2, with 12 bases in between. In nucleotides, the CDR3 is TGTGCCAGCAGCTTAGGAGAGGCAGCCACTGGAAACACCATATATTTT. This sequence encodes CASSLGEAATGNTIYF.

In this sample, this clonotype turned up many times. The V call is TRBV2, the J call TRBJ2-5; tentatively, D is TRBD2 (6 bases). Matching the DNA end better, TRBJ2-7 makes the J call doubtful. CDR1 is SNHLY and CDR2 is FYNNEI in the germline V gene. This CDR3 comprises 15 residues. The CDR3 DNA is TGTGCCAGCAGTGGAGGAGGGTCGCCTCTCGACGAGCAGTACTTC. Protein sequence: CASSGGGSPLDEQYF.

The chain uses TRBV29-1 and TRBJ2-6; D call uncertain. The CDR3 is made up of 13 amino acids. Trimming pared 4 bases from V and 0 bases from J, leaving 4 bases between. The V gene's germline CDR1 is SQVTM and CDR2 ANQGSEA. CDR3 in DNA: TGCAGCGTTGTAGCCTCTGGGGCCAACGTCCTGACTTTC. This encodes CSVVASGANVLTF.

The chain links TRBV4-3 to TRBJ1-2; TRBD1 might be the D (6 bases). Trimming removed 0 bases at V and 2 bases at J, with 13 bases between. Germline CDR1 LGHNA, CDR2 YSLEER. This CDR3 is 16 amino acids long. The CDR3 DNA follows: TGCGCCAGCAGCCAAGATTACAGGGTAATCAACTATGGCTACACCTTC. This sequence encodes CASSQDYRVINYGYTF.

With regard to this clonotype: One base away lies a much larger clone, so this may be a sequencing read error. This rearrangement joins TRBV30 to TRBJ2-1; D tentatively fits TRBD1 or TRBD2 (5 bases each). The CDR3 is 15 residues long. CDR1 GTSNPN and CDR2 SVGIG come from the germline V gene (reference sequence). V lost 2 bases, J lost 10 bases, and 21 bases lay in between. The CDR3 nucleotides read TGTGCCTGGAGTACGTCCGGGACCATCATGAACGAGCAGTTCTTC. As protein: CAWSTSGTIMNEQFF.

CDR3 sequence reads: CASSPWTGILALGGYTF. In DNA form, the CDR3 reads TGTGCCAGCAGTCCCTGGACAGGGATCCTTGCTTTAGGGGGCTACACCTTC. The rearrangement joins TRBV12-3 or TRBV12-4 to TRBJ1-2, with 8 bases matching TRBD1. Trimming removed 5 bases from V and 8 bases from J; junction bases left unmatched: 19. CDR3 length: 17 residues.

This clonotype was seen only a few times. The V and J genes are TRBV4-1 and TRBJ2-5; 8 positions match TRBD1. The CDR3 contains 18 residues. The germline gives CDR1 MGHRA, CDR2 YSYEKL. The V and J ends lost 6 bases and 5 bases, in that order; junction bases with no gene match: 20. Here the CDR3 reads CASSRELIQGVAGETQYF. The CDR3 DNA sequence: TGCGCCAGCAGTCGAGAATTGATACAGGGGGTCGCGGGGGAGACCCAGTACTTC.

This clonotype was observed a few times. A clone one base away is much larger, so this may be a read error. The rearrangement links TRBV20-1 to TRBJ2-4; TRBD2 matches at 7 bases. Trimming cost V 3 bases and J 13 bases; bases outside gene matches: 18. This CDR3 is built from 15 residues. The V gene's germline CDR1 is DFQATT and CDR2 SNEGSKA (reference sequence). Here the CDR3 DNA reads TGCAGTGCTAGGAAATTTACTAGCGACTACAATGAGCAGTACTTC. It codes for CSARKFTSDYNEQYF.

The CDR3 DNA reads as TGTGCCAGCAGCTCCGGAGGGGAGTTGGAAAATGAGCAGTTCTTC. Amino acid sequence: CASSSGGELENEQFF. The J gene is TRBJ2-1, the V gene TRBV11-2, with D perhaps matching TRBD2 (6 bases). This CDR3 has 15 amino acids. With 4 bases removed from V and 7 bases from J, the gap between germline ends came to 17 bases. The germline gives CDR1 SGHAT, CDR2 FQNNGV. The full variable domain, its missing parts supplied by reference TRBV11-2 and TRBJ2-1, is EAGVAQSPRYKIIEKRQSVAFWCNPISGHATLYWYQQILGQGPKLLIQFQNNGVVDDSQLPKDRFSAERLKGVDSTLKIQPAKLEDSAVYLCASSSGGELENEQFFGPGTRLTVL.

The gene calls are TRBV29-1 and TRBJ2-7; D is ambiguous. The CDR3 is 11 amino acids. The germline V gene has CDR1 SQVTM and CDR2 ANQGSEA. V was shortened by 6 bases and J by 0 bases, with 6 bases between the two germline ends. CDR3 in DNA: TGCAGCGTCCTAAGCTCCTACGAGCAGTACTTC. Translation: CSVLSSYEQYF.

This clonotype was detected ten times or more. V is TRBV2 and J is TRBJ2-4; D is uncertain. The CDR3 consists of 13 residues. The germline CDR1 and CDR2 sequences are SNHLY and FYNNEI. The germline V and J ends were trimmed by 6 bases and 5 bases, with 11 bases remaining between them. CDR3 nucleotides: TGTGCCAGCAGAAAGGCCGCGGAAAACATTCAGTACTTC. Translation: CASRKAAENIQYF.

At least ten counts were recorded for this clonotype. The CDR3 sequence is CSAHPGANYGYTF. The CDR3 bases are TGCAGTGCTCACCCGGGGGCTAACTATGGCTACACCTTC. The chain employs TRBV20-1 and TRBJ1-2; D possibly corresponds to TRBD1 (5 bases). Germline V lookup: CDR1 DFQATT, CDR2 SNEGSKA (reference sequence). Trimming pared 5 bases from V and 0 bases from J, leaving 10 bases between. CDR3 size: 13 residues.

CDR3 nucleotides: TGCGCCAGCAGCTTGGGCCTTGAGACTAGCGGAGAGACCCAGTACTTC. The encoded protein is CASSLGLETSGETQYF. This sequence joins TRBV5-1 and TRBJ2-5; 9 nucleotides agree with TRBD2. Looked up from germline, CDR1 is SGHRS and CDR2 is YFSETQ. V was pared by 0 bases and J by 4 bases, with 7 bases of the junction left unmatched. This CDR3 is 16 amino acids long.

J is TRBJ1-2 and V is TRBV18, with 8 nucleotides matching TRBD1. V was clipped by 5 bases and J by 1 base; unmatched bases: 6. CDR3 length equals 15 residues. Germline CDR1 is KGHSH and CDR2 is LQKENI. This CDR3 reads CASSYATGDNYGYTF. In DNA form, the CDR3 reads TGTGCCAGCTCATACGCGACAGGGGATAACTATGGCTACACCTTC.

This clonotype was counted ten times or more. This rearrangement joins TRBV7-2 to TRBJ2-1; D uncertain. The germline V gene encodes CDR1 SGHTA and CDR2 FQGNSA. Trimming took off 0 bases at V and 4 bases at J, with 10 bases between the two ends. The CDR3 contains 15 residues. CDR3 protein: CASSLADPRYNEQFF. The CDR3 coding sequence is TGTGCCAGCAGCTTAGCAGACCCCAGATACAATGAGCAGTTCTTC.

This clonotype was seen many times. The chain has TRBV7-8 and TRBJ2-3; 9 nucleotides line up with TRBD2. This CDR3 has 16 amino acids. V trimming: 4 bases; J trimming: 4 bases; junction bases outside the gene matches: 9. The germline CDR1 and CDR2 sequences are SGHVS and FQNEAQ. CDR3 loop: CASSSALAGTSDTQYF. Written as DNA, the CDR3 is TGTGCCAGCAGCTCCGCACTAGCGGGTACCTCAGATACGCAGTATTTT.